Below, 18 T cell receptor beta chains from the same sample are listed, as sequenced in a study of STAT5B mutations in CD4+ large granular lymphocyte leukemia. This table comes from immunoSEQ multiplex PCR, and its TCRdb copy is limited to in-frame clones, with some not included. Among over 35,000 clones listed, 85% were seen once. Sequenced material: CD4+ T cells from blood buffy coats. Receptors were obtained from a human donor in good health.

This clone was seen a handful of times. V usage is TRBV6-4 and J usage is TRBJ1-6; 9 bases align to TRBD1. The V gene's germline CDR1 is MRHNA and CDR2 SNTAGT. The V gene end was trimmed by 3 bases and the J gene end by 6 bases; junction bases not matched to a gene: 6. The CDR3 is made up of 16 amino acids. CDR3: CASSEQGAGANSPLHF. The CDR3 coding sequence is TGTGCCAGCAGTGAACAGGGGGCGGGAGCTAATTCACCCCTCCACTTT.

This sequence joins TRBV7-9 and TRBJ1-2; D might be TRBD1 (6 bases). Germline V gene lookup returns CDR1 SEHNR and CDR2 FQNEAQ (reference sequence). V lost 6 bases to trimming and J lost 5 bases, with 13 bases between them. The CDR3 sequence is 13 residues long. In nucleotides, the CDR3 is TGTGCCAGCAGACACAGGGAGGGTTATGGCTACACCTTC. It translates to CASRHREGYGYTF.

Note on this clone: Within the sample, other DNA sequences also encode this same CDR3. V usage is TRBV9 and J usage is TRBJ2-7, with TRBD2 as a possible D gene (5 bases). The ends were cut back, 0 bases at V and 0 bases at J, with 10 bases in the middle. Per the germline V gene, CDR1 is SGDLS and CDR2 is YYNGEE. CDR3 size: 15 residues. CDR3 in amino acids: CASSVGLAGSYEQYF. The CDR3 nucleotides are TGTGCCAGCAGCGTAGGGCTAGCAGGCTCCTACGAGCAGTACTTC.

V is TRBV6-1 and J is TRBJ1-1; D remains unclear. Trimming removed 10 bases at V and 1 base at J, with 13 bases between. The CDR3 length is 13 residues. Germline V CDR1 and CDR2: MNHNS, SASEGT. CDR3 sequence reads: CATRGYENTEAFF. CDR3 in DNA: TGTGCCACCCGAGGGTACGAGAACACTGAAGCTTTCTTT.

This clone was detected a few times. The chain links TRBV6-5 to TRBJ2-3; D gene ambiguous. CDR1 is MNHEY and CDR2 is SVGAGI in the germline V gene. This CDR3 region has 15 residues. V dropped 6 bases and J dropped 4 bases, with 17 bases sitting between them. The CDR3 DNA follows: TGTGCCAGCAGGAGAGAAAATGCGCTGGCAGATACGCAGTATTTT. Translated, it gives CASRRENALADTQYF.

The rearrangement joins TRBV6-5 to TRBJ2-1; D remains ambiguous. The CDR3 runs to 15 residues. Germline V gene sequence: CDR1 MNHEY, CDR2 SVGAGI. Trimming removed 5 bases from V and 7 bases from J, with 18 bases in between. The CDR3 sequence is CASSQDGFSGNEQFF. CDR3 nucleotides: TGTGCCAGCAGTCAGGACGGTTTTTCTGGGAATGAGCAGTTCTTC.

The chain is built from TRBV28 and TRBJ1-2, with 9 nucleotides matching TRBD1. There are 17 residues in the CDR3. Germline V gene lookup returns CDR1 MDHEN and CDR2 SYDVKM. The J segment lost 4 bases and the V segment lost 2 bases, leaving 11 bases of the junction unmatched. The CDR3 is CASSLIAGTGWAYGYTF. As DNA, the CDR3 is TGTGCCAGCAGTTTAATTGCCGGGACAGGGTGGGCCTATGGCTACACCTTC.

This clone was counted a few times. The chain recombines TRBV2 with TRBJ2-1, with D possibly being TRBD1 (7 bases). Trimming took 6 bases from V and 7 from J, leaving 16 bases between them. Germline lookup yields CDR1 SNHLY and CDR2 FYNNEI. The CDR3 sequence is 14 residues long. CDR3 bases: TGTGCCAGCAGGTACGAGACAGGGAGGAATGAGCAGTTCTTC. Protein sequence: CASRYETGRNEQFF.

This chain uses TRBV5-8 with TRBJ2-6; D is possibly TRBD1 (6 bases). Trimming removed 0 bases at V and 0 bases at J, with 7 bases between. The germline gives CDR1 SGHTS, CDR2 YDEGEE. CDR3 size: 16 residues. In DNA form, the CDR3 reads TGTGCCAGCAGCTTGGGGACAGCCTCTGGGGCCAACGTCCTGACTTTC. It encodes CASSLGTASGANVLTF.

The V gene is TRBV5-3, the J gene TRBJ1-1; TRBD1 might be the D (5 bases). TRBV5-3 is filed as an ORF, its function uncertain. V lost 4 bases to trimming and J lost 4 bases, with 17 bases between them. This CDR3 has 15 residues. The CDR3, as DNA: TGTGCCAGAAGCCTGCCCGGGGGACGGGGCACTGAAGCTTTCTTT. It yields the protein CARSLPGGRGTEAFF.

The chain is built from TRBV5-1 and TRBJ1-6, with D maybe TRBD1 (5 bases). The CDR3 extends over 17 amino acids. Germline V gene data show CDR1 as SGHRS and CDR2 as YFSETQ. Trimming shortened V by 4 bases and J by 6 bases, and 20 bases separated the two germline ends. This chain's CDR3 is CASSVGAGPSGNSPLHF. DNA of the CDR3: TGCGCCAGCAGCGTGGGTGCGGGGCCATCGGGTAATTCACCCCTCCACTTT.

The genes are TRBV7-3 and TRBJ2-1, with D tentatively TRBD2 (6 bases). This CDR3 contains 13 residues. The ends were cut back, 8 bases at V and 7 bases at J, with 15 bases in the middle. Germline CDR1 SGHTA, CDR2 FQGTGA. The CDR3 nucleotides are TGTGCCAGCTGCGAAGAACGGGGGAATGAGCAGTTCTTC. It translates to CASCEERGNEQFF. The full variable domain, rest sourced from reference TRBV7-3 and TRBJ2-1, is GAGVSQTPSNKVTEKGKYVELRCDPISGHTALYWYRQSLGQGPEFLIYFQGTGAADDSGLPNDRFFAVRPEGSVSTLKIQRTERGDSAVYLCASCEERGNEQFFGPGTRLTVL.

In its sample, this clone ranks as medium-sized (0.01 to 0.1%). This chain connects TRBV5-6 to TRBJ1-2; D is ambiguous. The CDR3 length is 11 residues. V lost 1 base and J 2 bases, leaving 0 bases between the germline ends. Looked up from germline, CDR1 is SGHDT and CDR2 is YYEEEE. The CDR3 sequence is CASSLNYGYTF. In DNA, the CDR3 is TGTGCCAGCAGCTTGAACTATGGCTACACCTTC.

In nucleotides, the CDR3 is TGTGCCAGCAGTGCCCGGTTAGCGGGGAAGAATGAGCAGTTCTTC. Translating it yields CASSARLAGKNEQFF. The genes are TRBV27 and TRBJ2-1; TRBD2 aligns across 8 bases. From germline, CDR1 is MNHEY and CDR2 SMNVEV (reference sequence). This CDR3 is 15 amino acids long. The V gene end was trimmed by 5 bases and the J gene end by 7 bases; junction bases not matched to a gene: 10.

This sequence joins TRBV28 and TRBJ1-2; D possibly corresponds to TRBD1 (6 bases). The CDR3 loop spans 13 amino acids. The V end was cut by 2 bases, the J end by 5 bases, with 9 bases between. Germline values: CDR1 MDHEN, CDR2 SYDVKM. The CDR3 protein is CASSLIRGYGYTF. CDR3 DNA sequence: TGTGCCAGCAGTTTAATCAGGGGTTATGGCTACACCTTC.

This clone came up a few times. V is TRBV19 and J is TRBJ2-2; 8 bases match TRBD1. Per germline, CDR1 LNHDA and CDR2 SQIVND (reference sequence). Losses at the gene ends were 5 bases for V and 6 bases for J; bases not matched to a gene: 2. The CDR3 has 13 amino acids. CDR3 protein: CASSRQGPGELFF. The CDR3 coding sequence is TGTGCCAGTAGTCGACAGGGGCCCGGGGAGCTGTTTTTT.

This rearrangement joins TRBV5-1 to TRBJ2-2; a weak D match, TRBD1 (6 bases). V shed 0 bases and J shed 1 base, with 7 bases lying between them. The CDR3 loop spans 15 amino acids. Per germline, CDR1 SGHRS and CDR2 YFSETQ. The DNA of the CDR3 is TGCGCCAGCAGCTTGGAACAGGGGAACACCGGGGAGCTGTTTTTT. Its protein product is CASSLEQGNTGELFF.

V and J are TRBV5-6 and TRBJ2-1; TRBD2 matches 9 bases. The CDR3 is 15 residues long. With 0 bases clipped from V and 6 bases from J, the junction kept 4 bases outside the gene matches. Germline CDR1 SGHDT, CDR2 YYEEEE. The CDR3 spells CASSLVLAGSNEQFF. The DNA for the CDR3 is TGTGCCAGCAGCTTGGTCCTAGCGGGGAGCAATGAGCAGTTCTTC.